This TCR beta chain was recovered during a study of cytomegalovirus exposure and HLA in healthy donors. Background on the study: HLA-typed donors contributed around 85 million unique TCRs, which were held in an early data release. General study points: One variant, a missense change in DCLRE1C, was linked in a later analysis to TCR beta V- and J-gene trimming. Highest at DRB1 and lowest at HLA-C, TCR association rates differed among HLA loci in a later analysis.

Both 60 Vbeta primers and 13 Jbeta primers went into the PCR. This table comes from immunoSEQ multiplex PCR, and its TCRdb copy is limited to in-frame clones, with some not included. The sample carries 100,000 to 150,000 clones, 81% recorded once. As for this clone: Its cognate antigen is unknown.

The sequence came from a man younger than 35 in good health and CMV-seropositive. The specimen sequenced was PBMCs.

The CDR3 reads CASSYSTGIYGEQYF. Here the CDR3 DNA reads TGTGCCAGCAGTTACTCGACAGGGATTTACGGCGAGCAGTACTTC. The V call is TRBV6-6, the J call TRBJ2-7, with TRBD1 identical over 7 bases. CDR1 is MNHNY, CDR2 SVGAGI, per germline (reference sequence). CDR3 length: 15 residues. V lost 0 bases to trimming and J lost 6 bases; unmatched junction nucleotides: 8.